One and the same sample provided the 21 T cell receptor beta chains below, sequenced in a study of Ad26.COV2.S vaccination and SARS-CoV-2 variants. Measured with immunoSEQ multiplex PCR; TCRdb has only the in-frame clones, and not every one. The sample shows about 350,000 clones, approximately 85% of them seen only once. Sample treatment: around 19 received Ad26.COV2.S at low or high dose, single or two shots; about 5 received placebo; per-sample allocation not given. Collection of samples fell on day 63 after the first vaccine or placebo injection. The sample consisted of peripheral blood, taken in a trial of Ad26.COV2.S vaccine versus placebo. The receptors were sampled from a person between 18 and 65 years old who received the Ad26.COV2.S COVID-19 vaccine or a placebo.

This rearrangement joins TRBV6-5 to TRBJ1-6; no firm D call. Germline V gene lookup returns CDR1 MNHEY and CDR2 SVGAGI. Trimming took off 5 bases at V and 1 base at J, with 6 bases between the two ends. The CDR3 has 14 amino acids. CDR3 nucleotide sequence: TGTGCCAGCAGTCGAAGGTCCTATAATTCACCCCTCCACTTT. Translation: CASSRRSYNSPLHF.

This clone was detected only once. CDR3 DNA: TGCGCCAGCAGCCAAGATAGCTGGGGGGCCTACAATGAGCAGTTCTTC. Translation: CASSQDSWGAYNEQFF. V gene TRBV4-1 combines with J gene TRBJ2-1; D is perhaps TRBD2 (6 bases). CDR1 is MGHRA and CDR2 is YSYEKL in the germline V gene. V shed 0 bases and J shed 2 bases, with 11 bases lying between them. CDR3 length: 16 amino acids.

This clone occurred once. J is TRBJ2-4 and V is TRBV10-3; D may match TRBD1 or TRBD2 (6 bases each). CDR1 and CDR2 from the germline V gene are ENHRY and SYGVKD. The CDR3 spans 16 residues. The V and J ends lost 10 bases and 1 base respectively, with 20 bases between them. The CDR3 DNA is TGTGCCACCGCGACCCCAGGGGAGGCGGCCAAAAACATTCAGTACTTC. Translation gives CATATPGEAAKNIQYF.

This chain links TRBV5-5 with TRBJ2-7; 10 bases are a match to TRBD1. The germline V gene encodes CDR1 SGHKS and CDR2 YYEKEE (reference sequence). Trimming cost V 5 bases and J 3 bases; bases outside gene matches: 2. The CDR3 loop spans 13 amino acids. The CDR3 loop reads CASSWDRGYEQYF. DNA of the CDR3: TGTGCCAGCAGTTGGGACAGGGGCTACGAGCAGTACTTC.

The rearrangement joins TRBV7-2 to TRBJ2-2; D not certain. CDR1 SGHTA and CDR2 FQGNSA come from the germline V gene. CDR3 length: 18 amino acids. V lost 2 bases and J 1 base, leaving 17 bases between the germline ends. DNA of the CDR3: TGTGCCAGCAGCTTAAGACTCAGAGGCAACAGGAACACCGGGGAGCTGTTTTTT. This translates into CASSLRLRGNRNTGELFF.

The chain employs TRBV11-2 and TRBJ2-1, with TRBD2 identical over 11 bases. The CDR3 extends over 15 amino acids. Unmatched junction bases numbered 4, after V lost 4 bases and J lost 5 bases. Germline V gene sequence: CDR1 SGHAT, CDR2 FQNNGV. CDR3 protein: CASSSETSGDNEQFF. CDR3 DNA sequence: TGTGCCAGCAGCTCTGAGACTAGCGGGGACAATGAGCAGTTCTTC.

V gene TRBV7-9 combines with J gene TRBJ2-1; 7 bases align to TRBD2. The germline CDR1 and CDR2 sequences are SEHNR and FQNEAQ (reference sequence). The CDR3 length is 15 residues. V dropped 1 base and J dropped 4; count of bases not matched to a gene: 4. CDR3 loop: CASSLGRERYNEQFF. CDR3 bases: TGTGCCAGCAGCTTAGGGCGGGAGCGTTACAATGAGCAGTTCTTC.

CDR3 DNA: TGCAGTGCTAGTCCCGGGTCCTCCGGGGCCAACGTCCTGACTTTC. Residues: CSASPGSSGANVLTF. The chain couples TRBV20-1 to TRBJ2-6; D ambiguous. Germline assignment: CDR1 DFQATT and CDR2 SNEGSKA (reference sequence). CDR3 size: 15 residues. Trimming took off 3 bases at V and 4 bases at J, with 13 bases between the two ends.

The chain joins TRBV28 to TRBJ1-6, with D tentatively TRBD1 (5 bases). V was cut by 6 bases and J by 7 bases, with 16 bases left in between. The CDR3 is 15 residues long. The germline CDR1 and CDR2 sequences are MDHEN and SYDVKM. The CDR3 DNA is TGTGCCAGCAGGACCGTGGTAGGGGACAATTCACCCCTCCACTTT. Translation gives CASRTVVGDNSPLHF.

J is TRBJ1-5 and V is TRBV5-1; weak D call: TRBD1 (5 bases). There are 14 residues in the CDR3. V lost 5 bases to trimming and J lost 0 bases, with 9 bases between them. Germline assignment: CDR1 SGHRS and CDR2 YFSETQ. CDR3 in DNA: TGCGCCAGCAGGGACAACCTTAGCAATCAGCCCCAGCATTTT. This encodes CASRDNLSNQPQHF.

The chain recombines TRBV7-8 with TRBJ1-6; no firm D call. Germline V gene sequence: CDR1 SGHVS, CDR2 FQNEAQ. The CDR3 sequence is 15 residues long. Trimming took off 5 bases at V and 5 bases at J, with 13 bases between the two ends. CDR3 bases: TGTGCCAGCAGCCCTCAGACTGGTCATAATTCACCCCTCCACTTT. It translates to CASSPQTGHNSPLHF. Drawing the rest from reference TRBV7-8 and TRBJ1-6, the complete variable domain is GAGVSQSPRYKVAKRGQDVALRCDPISGHVSLFWYQQALGQGPEFLTYFQNEAQLDKSGLPSDRFFAERPEGSVSTLKIQRTQQEDSAVYLCASSPQTGHNSPLHFGNGTRLTVT.

J is TRBJ2-7 and V is TRBV2; a possible D gene is TRBD2 (6 bases). The CDR3 contains 15 residues. Germline values: CDR1 SNHLY, CDR2 FYNNEI. V was clipped by 5 bases and J by 0 bases, with 14 bases between them. CDR3: CASSLGTPISYEQYF. DNA for the CDR3: TGTGCCAGCAGTCTCGGGACTCCAATCTCCTACGAGCAGTACTTC.

The rearrangement uses TRBV7-9 and TRBJ2-7, with a possible D match to TRBD2 (5 bases). CDR1 SEHNR and CDR2 FQNEAQ come from the germline V gene (reference sequence). This CDR3 has 14 amino acids. V lost 4 bases and J lost 2, with 12 bases in between. CDR3 sequence reads: CASSSELGAYEQYF. DNA of the CDR3: TGTGCCAGCAGCTCCGAGTTGGGAGCCTACGAGCAGTACTTC.

The V gene is TRBV5-4, the J gene TRBJ2-7, with 9 bases aligning to TRBD2. This CDR3 comprises 15 residues. Trimming took 4 bases from V and 2 from J; bases not matched to a gene: 7. Germline loops: CDR1 SGHNT, CDR2 YYREEE (reference sequence). Written as DNA, the CDR3 is TGTGCCAGCAGCCCTCCTAGCGGGGCTACCTACGAGCAGTACTTC. Its translation is CASSPPSGATYEQYF.

The chain employs TRBV6-5 and TRBJ2-7; TRBD1 matches at 7 bases. V dropped 6 bases and J dropped 5; count of bases not matched to a gene: 10. CDR3 size: 14 residues. CDR1 is MNHEY, CDR2 SVGAGI, per germline. The CDR3 DNA follows: TGTGCCAGCAGGGGAAGACAGGGCCGGCACGAGCAGTACTTC. Residues: CASRGRQGRHEQYF.

The chain carries TRBV20-1 and TRBJ1-4; unclear D gene. CDR3 length equals 11 residues. Germline lookup yields CDR1 DFQATT and CDR2 SNEGSKA (reference sequence). V was clipped by 3 bases and J by 7 bases, with 6 bases between them. CDR3 DNA: TGCAGTGCTAGCAATAGTGAAAAACTGTTTTTT. It specifies CSASNSEKLFF.

The rearrangement links TRBV9 to TRBJ2-1, with D possibly TRBD2 on 5 matching bases. Germline CDR1 is SGDLS and CDR2 is YYNGEE. The CDR3 loop spans 15 amino acids. V dropped 3 bases and J dropped 12 bases, with 22 bases sitting between them. CDR3 region: CASSGHPGKNSGQFF. The CDR3 region has the DNA TGTGCCAGCAGCGGGCACCCCGGGAAAAACTCTGGGCAGTTCTTC.

For the CDR3, the DNA is TGTGCCAGCAGCTTTAGGACCGGGCAAGAGACCCAGTACTTC. Translation: CASSFRTGQETQYF. This chain uses TRBV7-9 with TRBJ2-5; D is undetermined. The CDR3 sequence is 14 residues long. Germline V gene sequence: CDR1 SEHNR, CDR2 FQNEAQ (reference sequence). The V end was cut by 3 bases, the J end by 2 bases, with 10 bases between.

This chain uses TRBV7-8 with TRBJ2-7; no firm D call. This CDR3 region has 15 residues. The V gene lost 5 bases and the J gene lost 0 bases, with 14 bases spanning the gap. Germline V gene sequence: CDR1 SGHVS, CDR2 FQNEAQ. The CDR3 reads CASSRETLLSYEQYF. The CDR3 DNA reads TGTGCCAGCAGCCGAGAGACTTTACTCTCCTACGAGCAGTACTTC.

This clone was seen once. The rearrangement joins TRBV9 to TRBJ2-3; possibly TRBD1 for D (6 bases). Germline V gene data show CDR1 as SGDLS and CDR2 as YYNGEE. The CDR3 extends over 14 amino acids. The ends were cut back, 6 bases at V and 3 bases at J, with 14 bases in the middle. Here the CDR3 reads CASTEGVGTDTQYF. Written as DNA, the CDR3 is TGTGCCAGCACCGAGGGGGTGGGTACAGATACGCAGTATTTT.

V is TRBV19 and J is TRBJ1-5; 9 bases agree with TRBD1. The J segment lost 0 bases and the V segment lost 6 bases, leaving 9 bases of the junction unmatched. This CDR3 comprises 17 residues. Germline CDR1 reads LNHDA; CDR2 reads SQIVND (reference sequence). CDR3 residues: CASSRYGTGNSNQPQHF. In DNA form, the CDR3 reads TGTGCCAGTAGCCGATATGGGACAGGGAATAGCAATCAGCCCCAGCATTTT.